One T cell receptor beta chain is described in this entry. Method: immunoSEQ multiplex PCR; TCRdb's copy keeps in-frame clones and lacks some. The sample includes over 150,000 clones, 85% to 90% of them seen just once. The data derive from a study of control samples from healthy donors and cancer patients. The germline gives CDR1 SEHNR, CDR2 FQNEAQ (reference sequence). The length of the CDR3 is 17 residues. The V segment lost 5 bases and the J segment 3 bases; nucleotides outside the gene matches: 11. The sequenced material came from blood. This TCR came from a woman between 45 and 65 years old in good health. The gene calls are TRBV7-9 and TRBJ2-1; 9 nucleotides match TRBD2. The CDR3 protein is CASSPPEAAGGYNEQFF. The CDR3, as DNA: TGTGCCAGCAGCCCGCCAGAAGCAGCGGGAGGCTACAATGAGCAGTTCTTC.